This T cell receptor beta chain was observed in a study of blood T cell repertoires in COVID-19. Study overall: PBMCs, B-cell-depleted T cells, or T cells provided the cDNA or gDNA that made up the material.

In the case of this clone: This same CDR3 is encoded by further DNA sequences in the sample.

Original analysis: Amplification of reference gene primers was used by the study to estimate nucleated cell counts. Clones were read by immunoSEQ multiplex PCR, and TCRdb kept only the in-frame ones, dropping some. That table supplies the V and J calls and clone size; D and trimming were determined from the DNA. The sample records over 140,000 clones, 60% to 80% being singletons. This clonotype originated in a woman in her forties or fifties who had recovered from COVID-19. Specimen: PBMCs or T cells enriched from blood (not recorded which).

The CDR3 nucleotides read TGTGCCAGCAGCTTAGTCGGCGGGAGCTCCTACAATGAGCAGTTCTTC. This translates into CASSLVGGSSYNEQFF. The chain has TRBV7-9 and TRBJ2-1; TRBD2 matches 7 bases. Germline V gene lookup returns CDR1 SEHNR and CDR2 FQNEAQ (reference sequence). With V trimmed by 1 base and J by 0 bases, 3 bases remained unmatched. This CDR3 contains 16 residues.